This T cell receptor (beta chain) is from a study of cytomegalovirus exposure and HLA in healthy donors. Study context: As released early, the data held roughly 85 million unique TCRs from HLA-typed donors. Study conclusions and caveats: Within the data, a cluster of highly shared sequence variants was likely a sequencing artifact. TCR beta chains numbering more than 150 were designated cytomegalovirus-associated. The classifier, whose performance was assessed in both the original and validation cohorts, reportedly diagnosed cytomegalovirus status with high specificity and sensitivity.

60 Vbeta and 13 Jbeta primers were used in PCR. TCRdb's copy holds only in-frame clones and misses some; the assay was immunoSEQ multiplex PCR. The sample shows 35,000 to 40,000 clones, approximately 76% of them seen only once. With respect to this clone: Its matching antigen is unknown.

The sequence came from a woman aged 25 to 45 in good health and CMV-seropositive. Material for sequencing was PBMCs.

CDR3 protein: CASSFGDTRGIAKNIQYF. Written as DNA, the CDR3 is TGCGCCAGCAGCTTTGGGGACACTAGGGGAATAGCCAAAAACATTCAGTACTTC. The rearrangement uses TRBV5-1 and TRBJ2-4; perhaps TRBD1 as D (6 bases). The CDR3 is made up of 18 amino acids. Germline CDR1 is SGHRS and CDR2 is YFSETQ. The V end was cut by 2 bases, the J end by 0 bases, with 18 bases between.